This record looks at one T cell receptor beta chain sequence and its context. Libraries were prepared by immunoSEQ multiplex PCR; TCRdb keeps only in-frame clonotypes and omits some of them. There are approximately 30,000 clones in the sample; more than 85% occur only once, and around 1.9% lies in the top ten. The germline gives CDR1 SGHAT, CDR2 FQNNGV. This CDR3 spans 16 amino acids. V shed 0 bases and J shed 1 base, with 10 bases lying between them. The record originates from a study of chemoradiotherapy in HPV16-positive cancers. The sequenced sample was blood, obtained from a patient who underwent chemoradiotherapy. This clonotype was sampled from a human donor with HPV-associated anogenital cancer. V is TRBV11-2 and J is TRBJ2-1, with unresolved D. In nucleotides, the CDR3 is TGTGCCAGCAGCTTAGATATCCCCGTTTCCTACAATGAGCAGTTCTTC. It specifies CASSLDIPVSYNEQFF.